This record concerns one TCR beta chain sequence. What it recognizes is unknown. These data come from a study of blood T cells in healthy people across ages. The wider study: Template switching caught about one barcoded beta molecule for each two T cells.

Combining a sample-barcoded 5' primer with a J-beta primer mix, a second PCR ran for roughly 6 to 12 cycles. Carrying 12 random nucleotides, a template-switch adaptor labeled each individual cDNA molecule. TCRdb analysed the 5' RACE reads with MiXCR anew, one entry per CDR3 protein. This sample has roughly 1.5 million distinct CDR3 sequences; 35% to 45% occur once, and the top ten carry around 4%. Germline CDR1 is DFQATT and CDR2 is SNEGSKA (reference sequence). The CDR3 spans 18 residues. Trimming removed 1 base from V and 2 bases from J, with 21 bases in between. Study-level findings and limits: Older individuals had lower TCR beta diversity per million T cells (the decline was roughly linear). The study found more naive CD4+ cells and higher diversity in long-lived than aged donors.

Source material: blood. The V and J genes are TRBV20-1 and TRBJ2-1; D is uncertain. The TCR sequence derives from a woman under 30 in good health. The CDR3 region has the DNA TGCAGTGCTAGAGCAAAGCCAATTTCGTTCGCTACCTACAATGAGCAGTTCTTC. This gives the protein CSARAKPISFATYNEQFF.